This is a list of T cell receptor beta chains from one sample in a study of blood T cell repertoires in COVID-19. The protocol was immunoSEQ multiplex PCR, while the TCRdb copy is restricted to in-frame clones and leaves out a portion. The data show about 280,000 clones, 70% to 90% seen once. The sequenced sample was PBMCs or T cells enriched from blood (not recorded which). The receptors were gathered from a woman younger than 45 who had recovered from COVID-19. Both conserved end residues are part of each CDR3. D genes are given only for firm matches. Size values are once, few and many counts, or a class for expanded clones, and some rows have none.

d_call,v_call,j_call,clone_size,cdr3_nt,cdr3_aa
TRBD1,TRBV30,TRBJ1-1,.,TGTGCCTGGAGTGTCGCGGGACAGGGGACGAGTGAAGCTTTCTTT,CAWSVAGQGTSEAFF
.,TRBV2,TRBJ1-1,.,TGTGCCAGCACATTAGGGAGGGGGAACACTGAAGCTTTCTTT,CASTLGRGNTEAFF
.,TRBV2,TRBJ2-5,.,TGTGCCAGCAGAGACCTAGGGGGACTAAAGACCCAGTACTTC,CASRDLGGLKTQYF
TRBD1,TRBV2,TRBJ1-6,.,TGTGCCGGCAGTACAGGGGAAAGTTCACCCCTCCACTTT,CAGSTGESSPLHF
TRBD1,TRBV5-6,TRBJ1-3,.,TGTGCCAGAATGGGACAGGGGGCGCGTGGAAACACCATATATTTT,CARMGQGARGNTIYF
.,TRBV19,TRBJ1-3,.,TGTGCCAGTAGACGGGTAGGAGACTCTGGAAACACCATATATTTT,CASRRVGDSGNTIYF
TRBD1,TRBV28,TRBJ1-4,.,TGTGCCAGCAGTTTGAGGACAGGGTATGAAAAACTGTTTTTT,CASSLRTGYEKLFF
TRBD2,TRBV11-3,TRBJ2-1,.,TGTGCCAGCAGCTTCCGGCTAGCGGGGGCAAGCAATGAGCAGTTCTTC,CASSFRLAGASNEQFF
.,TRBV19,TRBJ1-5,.,TGTGCCAGTAGTATCCTTGTCGACTCACTTAGCAATCAGCCCCAGCATTTT,CASSILVDSLSNQPQHF
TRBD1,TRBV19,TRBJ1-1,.,TGTGCCAGTAGTACCCCGGAACAGGGGCGGATGAACACTGAAGCTTTCTTT,CASSTPEQGRMNTEAFF
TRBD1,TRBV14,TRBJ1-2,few,TGTGCCAGCAGTCGGACAGGAAACTATGGCTACACCTTC,CASSRTGNYGYTF
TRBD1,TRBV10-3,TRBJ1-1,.,TGTGCCATCAGCCGGGACAGGGGGCCGAACACTGAAGCTTTCTTT,CAISRDRGPNTEAFF
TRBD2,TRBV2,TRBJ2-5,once,TGTGCCAGCAGGGAAACCACTAGCGGGGGGTGGTTAGAGACCCAGTACTTC,CASRETTSGGWLETQYF
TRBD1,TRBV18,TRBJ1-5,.,TGTGCCAGCGGGGACAGGGGCAGGGGCAATCAGCCCCAGCATTTT,CASGDRGRGNQPQHF
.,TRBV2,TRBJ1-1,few,TGTGCCAGCAGACGAGCCGCTGAGACTTTCTTT,CASRRAAETFF
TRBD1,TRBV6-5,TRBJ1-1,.,TGTGCCAGCAGGTGGACAGGGGGCTCGGCTTTCTTT,CASRWTGGSAFF
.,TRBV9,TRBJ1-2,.,TGTGCCAGCAGCGGGGCAGGGGAAAGCTATGGCTACACCTTC,CASSGAGESYGYTF
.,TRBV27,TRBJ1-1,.,TGTGCCAGCAGGCCATTAGGGGGCACTGAAGCTTTCTTT,CASRPLGGTEAFF
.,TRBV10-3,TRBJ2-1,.,TGTGCCATCAGTGATAGGGGTCCACAATTCTTC,CAISDRGPQFF
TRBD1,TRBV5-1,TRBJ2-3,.,TGCGCCAGCAGCCCTGGACAGGAGAGGCTGGATACGCAGTATTTT,CASSPGQERLDTQYF
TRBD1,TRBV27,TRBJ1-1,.,TGTGCCAGCAGTGCATCAGGGACAGGGGGCTTTAGGTCTGAAGCTTTCTTT,CASSASGTGGFRSEAFF
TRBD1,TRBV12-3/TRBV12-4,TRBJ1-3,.,TGTGCCAGCGCCACAGGGGCTGGAAACACCATATATTTT,CASATGAGNTIYF
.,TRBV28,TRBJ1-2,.,TGTGCCAGCAGTTTCTCAGGGATCTATGGCTACACCTTC,CASSFSGIYGYTF
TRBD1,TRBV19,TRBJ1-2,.,TGTGCCAGTAGTTTCCGGGACAGCTATGGCTACACCTTC,CASSFRDSYGYTF
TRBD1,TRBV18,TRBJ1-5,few,TGTGCCAGCTCATCCGGGACAGCCGCGTGGGGCAATCAGCCCCAGCATTTT,CASSSGTAAWGNQPQHF
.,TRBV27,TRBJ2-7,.,TGTGCCAGCAGTTCCGGACAGTACGAGCAGTACTTC,CASSSGQYEQYF
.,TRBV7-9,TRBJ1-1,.,TGTGCCAGCAGCATCCGGGGCACTGAAGCTTTCTTT,CASSIRGTEAFF
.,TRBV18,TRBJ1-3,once,TGTGCCAGCACCCAGGGGCTCGGTGGAAACACCATATATTTT,CASTQGLGGNTIYF
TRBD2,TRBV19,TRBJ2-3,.,TGTGCCAGCAGCGCGATCGGGAGGGCCCCAACAGATACGCAGTATTTT,CASSAIGRAPTDTQYF
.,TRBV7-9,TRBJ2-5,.,TGTGCCAGCAGCGTCTCCAGCTACAGGGAGACCCAGTACTTC,CASSVSSYRETQYF
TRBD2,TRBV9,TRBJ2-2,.,TGTGCCAGCAGCGCCCCGTCCGGGATGGCGGGGGGGCGCACCGGGGAGCTGTTTTTT,CASSAPSGMAGGRTGELFF